This T cell receptor beta chain was identified in a study of cytomegalovirus exposure and HLA in healthy donors. Sequencing was performed with immunoSEQ multiplex PCR; in TCRdb, only in-frame clones are kept and a portion is missing. The sample lists 180,000 or so clones, roughly 88% occurring once. The length of the CDR3 is 12 residues. V was cut by 3 bases and J by 4 bases, with 6 bases left in between. Germline V lookup: CDR1 MDHEN, CDR2 SYDVKM. The validation cohort, a group of under 150 subjects, included the donors and was separate from the roughly 720-subject first cohort. Sequenced: PBMCs. This sequence was found in a woman aged 25 to 39 in good health and CMV-seropositive. V and J are TRBV28 and TRBJ1-2; D ambiguous. The CDR3, as DNA: TGTGCCAGCAGTTTGATGGCCTATGGCTACACCTTC. It specifies CASSLMAYGYTF.